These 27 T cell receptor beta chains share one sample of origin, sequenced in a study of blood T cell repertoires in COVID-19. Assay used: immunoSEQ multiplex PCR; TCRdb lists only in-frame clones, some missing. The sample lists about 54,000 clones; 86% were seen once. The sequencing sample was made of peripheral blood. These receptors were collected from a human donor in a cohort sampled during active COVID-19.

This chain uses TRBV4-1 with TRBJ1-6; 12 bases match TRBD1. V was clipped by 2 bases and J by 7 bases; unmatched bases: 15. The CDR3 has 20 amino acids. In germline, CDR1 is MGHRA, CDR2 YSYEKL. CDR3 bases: TGCGCCAGCAGCCAACCCCAAGTTTCCGGGACAGGGGGCTGGAATTCACCCCTCCACTTT. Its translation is CASSQPQVSGTGGWNSPLHF.

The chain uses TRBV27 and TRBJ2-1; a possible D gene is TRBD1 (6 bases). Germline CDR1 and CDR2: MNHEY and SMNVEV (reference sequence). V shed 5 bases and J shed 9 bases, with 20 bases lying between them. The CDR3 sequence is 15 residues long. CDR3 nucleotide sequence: TGTGCCAGCAGTGGTTACGGGACAACGGCTCGTGAGCAGTTCTTC. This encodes CASSGYGTTAREQFF.

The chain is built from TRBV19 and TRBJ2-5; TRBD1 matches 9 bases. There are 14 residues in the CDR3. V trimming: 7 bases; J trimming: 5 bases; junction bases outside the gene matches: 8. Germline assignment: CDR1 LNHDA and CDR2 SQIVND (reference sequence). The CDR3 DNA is TGTGCCAGTAAGCCGGGACAGGGTAGGGAGACCCAGTACTTC. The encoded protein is CASKPGQGRETQYF.

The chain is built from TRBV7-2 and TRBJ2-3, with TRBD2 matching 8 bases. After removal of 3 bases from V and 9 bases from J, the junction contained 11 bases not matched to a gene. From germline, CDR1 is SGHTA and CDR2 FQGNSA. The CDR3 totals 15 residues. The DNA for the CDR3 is TGTGCCAGCAGCTTCCCCTCGGGAGGGCCCGGCACGCAGTATTTT. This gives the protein CASSFPSGGPGTQYF.

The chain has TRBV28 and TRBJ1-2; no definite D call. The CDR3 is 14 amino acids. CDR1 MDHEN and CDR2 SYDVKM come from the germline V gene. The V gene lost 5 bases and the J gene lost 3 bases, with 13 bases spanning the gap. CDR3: CASSPNTEYYGYTF. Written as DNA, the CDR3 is TGTGCCAGCAGTCCAAATACAGAATACTATGGCTACACCTTC.

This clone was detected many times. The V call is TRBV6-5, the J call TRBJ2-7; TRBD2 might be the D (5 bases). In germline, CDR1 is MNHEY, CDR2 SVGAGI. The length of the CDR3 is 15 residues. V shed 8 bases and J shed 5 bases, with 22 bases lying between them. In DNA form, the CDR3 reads TGTGCCAGCGGCACTACGAGACTACCCGGACACGAGCAGTACTTC. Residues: CASGTTRLPGHEQYF.

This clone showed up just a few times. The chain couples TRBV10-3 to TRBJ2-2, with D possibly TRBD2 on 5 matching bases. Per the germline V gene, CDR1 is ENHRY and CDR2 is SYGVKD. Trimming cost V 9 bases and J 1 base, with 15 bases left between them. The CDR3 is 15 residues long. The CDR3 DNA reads TGTGCCATTTGGACTCCGGGGAGGAACACCGGGGAGCTGTTTTTT. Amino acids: CAIWTPGRNTGELFF.

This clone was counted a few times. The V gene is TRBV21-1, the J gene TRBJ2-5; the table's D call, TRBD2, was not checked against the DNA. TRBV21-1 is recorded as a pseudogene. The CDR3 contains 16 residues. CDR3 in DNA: TGTGCCAGCAGCAAAGTAAGGCGGGCCGGCCAAGAGACCCAGTACTTC. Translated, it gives CASSKVRRAGQETQYF.

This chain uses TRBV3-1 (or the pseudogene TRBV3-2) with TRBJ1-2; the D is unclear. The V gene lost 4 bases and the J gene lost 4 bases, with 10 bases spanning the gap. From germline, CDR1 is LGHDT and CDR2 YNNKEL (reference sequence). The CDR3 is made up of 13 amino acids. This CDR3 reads CASSPVRFYGYTF. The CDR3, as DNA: TGTGCCAGCAGCCCCGTCCGGTTCTATGGCTACACCTTC.

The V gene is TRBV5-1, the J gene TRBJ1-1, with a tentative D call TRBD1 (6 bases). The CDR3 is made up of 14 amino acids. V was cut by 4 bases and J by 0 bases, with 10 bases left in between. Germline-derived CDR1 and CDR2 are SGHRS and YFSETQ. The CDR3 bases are TGCGCCAGCAGCCCGGGGACAATGAACACTGAAGCTTTCTTT. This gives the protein CASSPGTMNTEAFF.

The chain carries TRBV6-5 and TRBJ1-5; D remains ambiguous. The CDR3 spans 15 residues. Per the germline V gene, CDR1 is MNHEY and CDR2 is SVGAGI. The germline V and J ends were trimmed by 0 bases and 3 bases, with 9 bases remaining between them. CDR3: CASSYSYSSNQPQHF. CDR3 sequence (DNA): TGTGCCAGCAGTTACTCGTACAGCTCCAATCAGCCCCAGCATTTT.

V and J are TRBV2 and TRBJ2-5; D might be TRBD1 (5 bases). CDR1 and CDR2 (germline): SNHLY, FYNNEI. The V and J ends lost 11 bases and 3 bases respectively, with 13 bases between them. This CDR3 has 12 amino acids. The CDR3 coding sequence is TGTGCCGGCTCGGACAACAAAGAGACCCAGTACTTC. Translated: CAGSDNKETQYF.

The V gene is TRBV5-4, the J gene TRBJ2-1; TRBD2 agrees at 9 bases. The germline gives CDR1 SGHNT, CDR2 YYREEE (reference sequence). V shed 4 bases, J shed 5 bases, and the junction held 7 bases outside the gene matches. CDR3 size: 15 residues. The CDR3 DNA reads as TGTGCCAGCAGCCTCCCGGGACTAGCCCACAATGAGCAGTTCTTC. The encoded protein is CASSLPGLAHNEQFF. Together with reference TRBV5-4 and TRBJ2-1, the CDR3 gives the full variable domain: ETGVTQSPTHLIKTRGQQVTLRCSSQSGHNTVSWYQQALGQGPQFIFQYYREEENGRGNFPPRFSGLQFPNYSSELNVNALELDDSALYLCASSLPGLAHNEQFFGPGTRLTVL.

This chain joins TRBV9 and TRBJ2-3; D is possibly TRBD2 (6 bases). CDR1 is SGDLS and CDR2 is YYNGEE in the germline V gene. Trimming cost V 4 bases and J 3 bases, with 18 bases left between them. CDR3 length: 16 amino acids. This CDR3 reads CASSLRTIVTTDTQYF. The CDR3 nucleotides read TGTGCCAGCAGCCTCCGGACTATCGTTACGACAGATACGCAGTATTTT.

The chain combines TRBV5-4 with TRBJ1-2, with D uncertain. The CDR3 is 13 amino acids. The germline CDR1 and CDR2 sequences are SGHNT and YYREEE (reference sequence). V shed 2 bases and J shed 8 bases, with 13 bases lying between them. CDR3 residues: CASSFLGLEGYTF. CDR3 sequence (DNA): TGTGCCAGCAGCTTTCTAGGTCTCGAAGGCTACACCTTC.

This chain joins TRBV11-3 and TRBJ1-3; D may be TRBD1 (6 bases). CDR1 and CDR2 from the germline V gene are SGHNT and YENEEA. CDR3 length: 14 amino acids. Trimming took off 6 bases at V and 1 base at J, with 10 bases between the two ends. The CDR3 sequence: CASSQQGSGNTIYF. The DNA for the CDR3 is TGTGCCAGCAGTCAGCAGGGGTCTGGAAACACCATATATTTT.

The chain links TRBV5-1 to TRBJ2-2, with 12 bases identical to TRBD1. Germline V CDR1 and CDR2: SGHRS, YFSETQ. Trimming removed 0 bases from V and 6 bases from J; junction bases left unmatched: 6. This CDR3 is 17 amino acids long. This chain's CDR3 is CASSLEGQGALPGELFF. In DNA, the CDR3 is TGCGCCAGCAGCTTGGAGGGACAGGGGGCGCTCCCCGGGGAGCTGTTTTTT.

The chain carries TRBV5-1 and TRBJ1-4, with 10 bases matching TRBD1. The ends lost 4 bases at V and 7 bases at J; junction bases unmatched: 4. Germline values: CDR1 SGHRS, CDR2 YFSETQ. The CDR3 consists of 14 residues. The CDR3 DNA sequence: TGCGCCAGCAGCGAGGGACAGGGGAGTGAAAAACTGTTTTTT. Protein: CASSEGQGSEKLFF.

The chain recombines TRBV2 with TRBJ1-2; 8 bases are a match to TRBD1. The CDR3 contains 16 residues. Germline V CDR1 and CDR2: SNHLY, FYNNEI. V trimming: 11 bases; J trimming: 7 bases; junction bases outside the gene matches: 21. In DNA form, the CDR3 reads TGTGCCTCAATCCCCGGGACAGGAGAGGCCCAGTCTGGCTACACCTTC. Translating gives CASIPGTGEAQSGYTF.

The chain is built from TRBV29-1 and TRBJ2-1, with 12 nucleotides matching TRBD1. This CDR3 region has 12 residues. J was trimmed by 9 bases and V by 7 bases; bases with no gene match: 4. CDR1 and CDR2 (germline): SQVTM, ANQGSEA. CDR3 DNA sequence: TGCAGCGCCGGGACAGGGGGCGGTGAGCAGTTCTTC. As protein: CSAGTGGGEQFF.

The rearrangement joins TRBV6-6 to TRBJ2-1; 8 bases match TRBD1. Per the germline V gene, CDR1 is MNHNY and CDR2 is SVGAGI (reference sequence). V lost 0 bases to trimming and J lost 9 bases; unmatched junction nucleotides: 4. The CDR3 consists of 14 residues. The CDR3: CASSYSAGGSEQFF. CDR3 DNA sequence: TGTGCCAGCAGTTACTCGGCAGGGGGCAGTGAGCAGTTCTTC.

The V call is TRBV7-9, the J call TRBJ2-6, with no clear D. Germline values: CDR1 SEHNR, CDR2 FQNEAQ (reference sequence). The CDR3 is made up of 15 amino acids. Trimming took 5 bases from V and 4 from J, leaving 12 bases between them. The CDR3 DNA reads TGTGCCAGCAGCCACGCAGGTACCGGGGCCAACGTCCTGACTTTC. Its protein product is CASSHAGTGANVLTF.

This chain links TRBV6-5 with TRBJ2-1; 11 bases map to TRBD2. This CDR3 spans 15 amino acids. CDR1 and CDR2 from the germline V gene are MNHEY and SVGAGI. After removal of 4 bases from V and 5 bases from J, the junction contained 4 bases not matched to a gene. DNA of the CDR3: TGTGCCAGCAGTTTCATAGCGGGAGGGAACAATGAGCAGTTCTTC. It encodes CASSFIAGGNNEQFF.

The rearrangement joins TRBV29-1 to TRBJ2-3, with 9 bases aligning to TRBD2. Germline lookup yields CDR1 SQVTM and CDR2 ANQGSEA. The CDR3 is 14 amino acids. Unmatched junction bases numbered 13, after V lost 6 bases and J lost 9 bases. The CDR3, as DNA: TGCAGCGTCGCGGGACTAGCTCCTTCTCAGACGCAGTATTTT. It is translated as CSVAGLAPSQTQYF.

CDR3 in amino acids: CASSQGPSGHPEQFF. CDR3 nucleotide sequence: TGCGCCAGCAGCCAAGGCCCTAGCGGTCACCCCGAGCAGTTCTTC. The V and J genes are TRBV4-1 and TRBJ2-1; 7 bases are shared with TRBD2. This CDR3 has 15 residues. Germline assignment: CDR1 MGHRA and CDR2 YSYEKL. The V segment lost 1 base and the J segment 10 bases; nucleotides outside the gene matches: 10.

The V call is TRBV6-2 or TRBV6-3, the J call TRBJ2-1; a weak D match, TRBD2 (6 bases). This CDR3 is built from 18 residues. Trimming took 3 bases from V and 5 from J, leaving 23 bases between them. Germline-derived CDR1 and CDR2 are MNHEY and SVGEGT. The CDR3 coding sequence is TGTGCCAGCAGTTATCACGCCTCTACGGAGGGCGGAGACAATGAGCAGTTCTTC. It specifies CASSYHASTEGGDNEQFF.

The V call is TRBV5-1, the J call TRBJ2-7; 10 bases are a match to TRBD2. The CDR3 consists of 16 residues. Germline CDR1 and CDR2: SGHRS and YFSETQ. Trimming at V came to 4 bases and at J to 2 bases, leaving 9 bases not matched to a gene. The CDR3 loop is CASSPGSGRGTYEQYF. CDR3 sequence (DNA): TGCGCCAGCAGCCCGGGGAGCGGGAGGGGCACCTACGAGCAGTACTTC. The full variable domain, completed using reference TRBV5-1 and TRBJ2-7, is KAGVTQTPRYLIKTRGQQVTLSCSPISGHRSVSWYQQTPGQGLQFLFEYFSETQRNKGNFPGRFSGRQFSNSRSEMNVSTLELGDSALYLCASSPGSGRGTYEQYFGPGTRLTVT.